Listed here is a single TCR beta chain. Its cognate antigen is unknown. The sample comes from a study of PD-L1 blockade in urothelial cancer. As for the study in general: Prior exposure to chemotherapy in patients amounted to 0 to 3 regimens received. Blood analysis was done at 3 weeks (second dose) and 6 weeks after treatment began.

Germline values: CDR1 SGHRS, CDR2 YFSETQ. The CDR3 sequence is 17 residues long. The trim removed 0 bases at V and 4 bases at J, leaving 7 bases unmatched. Assay used: immunoSEQ multiplex PCR; TCRdb lists only in-frame clones, some missing. The sample contains about 74,000 clones, around 90% of which appear only once. General study points: Durable-benefit patients showed greater tumor-associated blood clone expansion at 3 weeks.

This sample's time point: pretreatment peripheral blood. Patients had locally advanced or metastatic urothelial carcinoma. The TCR comes from a man in his 70s with urothelial cancer. This chain joins TRBV5-1 and TRBJ2-5, with 12 nucleotides matching TRBD2. The sample here was PBMCs, taken around atezolizumab (anti-PD-L1) treatment. CDR3 region: CASSLGASGRAPETQYF. The CDR3 DNA is TGCGCCAGCAGCTTGGGAGCTAGCGGGAGGGCCCCAGAGACCCAGTACTTC.